This passage covers 19 T cell receptor beta chains from one sample sequenced in a study of blood T cell repertoires in COVID-19. Produced via immunoSEQ multiplex PCR; TCRdb's table is partial and in-frame only. This table holds 95,000 to 100,000 clones, 79% found once. Sequencing was carried out using peripheral blood. The receptors here all came from a woman over 75 with active or convalescent COVID-19.

This clone appeared once. The chain recombines TRBV15 with TRBJ1-1, with D hard to call. The germline V gene has CDR1 LNHNV and CDR2 YYDKDF (reference sequence). V was pared by 0 bases and J by 0 bases, with 8 bases between. The CDR3 sequence is 15 residues long. The CDR3 nucleotides read TGTGCCACCAGCAGAGATACAAGTTTGAACACTGAAGCTTTCTTT. As protein: CATSRDTSLNTEAFF.

The genes are TRBV6-5 and TRBJ2-7; 8 positions match TRBD2. Germline V gives CDR1 MNHEY, CDR2 SVGAGI. The V segment lost 4 bases and the J segment 2 bases; nucleotides outside the gene matches: 10. The CDR3 runs to 16 residues. In DNA, the CDR3 is TGTGCCAGCAGTTTATACCCGCTAGCGGGTACCTACGAGCAGTACTTC. This encodes CASSLYPLAGTYEQYF.

The chain employs TRBV2 and TRBJ1-2, with D tentatively TRBD1 (6 bases). Germline assignment: CDR1 SNHLY and CDR2 FYNNEI. V dropped 2 bases and J dropped 7 bases, with 8 bases sitting between them. CDR3 length: 12 residues. The CDR3 loop is CASSERGSGYTF. The CDR3 DNA follows: TGTGCCAGCAGTGAAAGGGGGAGTGGCTACACCTTC.

The chain joins TRBV28 to TRBJ2-3; the match to TRBD1 covers 8 bases. The CDR3 is 13 amino acids. Germline CDR1 and CDR2: MDHEN and SYDVKM. V trimming: 6 bases; J trimming: 5 bases; junction bases outside the gene matches: 4. CDR3: CASRKTGGDTQYF. CDR3 DNA sequence: TGTGCCAGCAGAAAAACAGGGGGAGATACGCAGTATTTT.

This chain uses TRBV29-1 with TRBJ2-3; 8 bases fit TRBD2. The V gene end was trimmed by 0 bases and the J gene end by 2 bases; junction bases not matched to a gene: 10. The CDR3 spans 17 residues. Germline V gene data show CDR1 as SQVTM and CDR2 as ANQGSEA. The CDR3 nucleotides read TGCAGCGTTGAAGATCGTATAGCGGGACTTCCCACAGATACGCAGTATTTT. This translates into CSVEDRIAGLPTDTQYF.

This rearrangement joins TRBV6-5 to TRBJ1-1, with D possibly matching TRBD1 (5 bases). The CDR3 length is 15 residues. The germline V gene has CDR1 MNHEY and CDR2 SVGAGI. V was trimmed by 2 bases and J by 5 bases, leaving 15 bases between them. The CDR3 sequence is CASSYMGPKATEAFF. DNA for the CDR3: TGTGCCAGCAGTTACATGGGGCCGAAGGCTACTGAAGCTTTCTTT.

This sequence joins TRBV6-5 and TRBJ2-5; perhaps TRBD1 as D (6 bases). From germline, CDR1 is MNHEY and CDR2 SVGAGI. The CDR3 runs to 13 residues. V lost 7 bases to trimming and J lost 5 bases, with 14 bases between them. In nucleotides, the CDR3 is TGTGCCAGCACCCACCCAGGGGTTGAGACCCAGTACTTC. It codes for CASTHPGVETQYF.

Only a few counts were recorded for this clone. The chain carries TRBV7-9 and TRBJ2-2; a weak D match, TRBD1 (5 bases). The germline gives CDR1 SEHNR, CDR2 FQNEAQ (reference sequence). This CDR3 is built from 14 residues. V gave up 6 bases and J gave up 3 bases, with 11 bases separating them. The CDR3 reads CASSRQTDTGELFF. The CDR3 DNA reads as TGTGCCAGCAGTCGACAGACCGACACCGGGGAGCTGTTTTTT.

The gene calls are TRBV2 and TRBJ1-5; D call uncertain. There are 15 residues in the CDR3. Looked up from germline, CDR1 is SNHLY and CDR2 is FYNNEI. V was trimmed by 3 bases and J by 0 bases, leaving 9 bases between them. Here the CDR3 DNA reads TGTGCCAGCAGTGACTCAGATTATAGCAATCAGCCCCAGCATTTT. Its protein product is CASSDSDYSNQPQHF.

The rearrangement joins TRBV6-2 or TRBV6-3 to TRBJ2-7; TRBD2 matches at 7 bases. The CDR3 has 17 residues. Germline values: CDR1 MNHEY, CDR2 SVGEGT. V shed 1 base, J shed 9 bases, and the junction held 18 bases outside the gene matches. The CDR3: CASSYFRTRLMPGGQYF. Written as DNA, the CDR3 is TGTGCCAGCAGTTACTTCCGGACAAGGCTAATGCCGGGGGGGCAGTACTTC.

The gene calls are TRBV6-1 and TRBJ2-1, with 11 nucleotides matching TRBD2. Germline CDR1 is MNHNS and CDR2 is SASEGT. J lost 5 bases, V lost 4 bases, and 7 bases had no gene match. The CDR3 runs 16 residues. The CDR3 loop is CASSVFLLAGDNEQFF. For the CDR3, the DNA is TGTGCCAGCAGTGTCTTCTTACTAGCGGGAGACAATGAGCAGTTCTTC.

CDR3 DNA sequence: TGTGCCAGCAGTCAGAGGGCTAGCGGCCGCAATGAGCAGTTCTTC. The encoded protein is CASSQRASGRNEQFF. The chain uses TRBV28 and TRBJ2-1, with 7 bases that match TRBD2. The CDR3 totals 15 residues. V lost 5 bases and J lost 6; bases outside the gene matches: 10. The germline CDR1 and CDR2 sequences are MDHEN and SYDVKM.

This chain connects TRBV28 to TRBJ2-2, with TRBD1 as a possible D gene (6 bases). This CDR3 contains 16 residues. Germline CDR1 reads MDHEN; CDR2 reads SYDVKM. Trimming cost V 5 bases and J 0 bases, with 13 bases left between them. The CDR3 reads CASSQAGTPNTGELFF. In DNA form, the CDR3 reads TGTGCCAGCAGTCAAGCCGGGACACCGAACACCGGGGAGCTGTTTTTT.

V gene TRBV4-1 combines with J gene TRBJ2-1; D may be TRBD2 (5 bases). CDR3 size: 14 residues. CDR1 is MGHRA and CDR2 is YSYEKL in the germline V gene. Trimming took off 2 bases at V and 3 bases at J, with 8 bases between the two ends. For the CDR3, the DNA is TGCGCCAGCAGCCAAAGGGAGAGCTACAATGAGCAGTTCTTC. Its translation is CASSQRESYNEQFF.

A single count supports this clone. This sequence joins TRBV27 and TRBJ2-3, with TRBD2 identical over 10 bases. This CDR3 contains 19 residues. Germline-derived CDR1 and CDR2 are MNHEY and SMNVEV (reference sequence). The V and J ends lost 2 bases and 3 bases, in that order; junction bases with no gene match: 14. CDR3 amino acids: CASSLAGSRGLAVTDTQYF. In DNA form, the CDR3 reads TGTGCCAGCAGTTTAGCCGGCTCCCGTGGACTAGCGGTAACAGATACGCAGTATTTT.

V gene TRBV7-2 combines with J gene TRBJ2-7, with 8 nucleotides matching TRBD1. CDR1 SGHTA and CDR2 FQGNSA come from the germline V gene. The V and J ends lost 3 bases and 3 bases, in that order; junction bases with no gene match: 4. The CDR3 covers 14 residues. The CDR3, as DNA: TGTGCCAGCAGCTTTACCACAGGGGGCTACGAGCAGTACTTC. It yields the protein CASSFTTGGYEQYF. Full variable domain (rest looked up from reference TRBV7-2 and TRBJ2-7): GAGVSQSPSNKVTEKGKDVELRCDPISGHTALYWYRQSLGQGLEFLIYFQGNSAPDKSGLPSDRFSAERTGGSVSTLTIQRTQQEDSAVYLCASSFTTGGYEQYFGPGTRLTVT.

This chain connects TRBV28 to TRBJ1-6; 8 nucleotides agree with TRBD1. The CDR3 covers 15 residues. Germline lookup yields CDR1 MDHEN and CDR2 SYDVKM. V was clipped by 6 bases and J by 9 bases; unmatched bases: 10. CDR3 amino acids: CASSQRQGMISPLHF. CDR3 coding DNA: TGTGCCAGCAGCCAGCGACAGGGGATGATTTCACCCCTCCACTTT.

The chain recombines TRBV6-5 with TRBJ2-5; 11 bases are a match to TRBD2. The CDR3 loop spans 13 amino acids. V trimming: 7 bases; J trimming: 4 bases; junction bases outside the gene matches: 2. Per germline, CDR1 MNHEY and CDR2 SVGAGI. The CDR3 is CASKLAGGETQYF. The CDR3 DNA reads as TGTGCCAGCAAGCTAGCGGGAGGAGAGACCCAGTACTTC.

In this sample, this clone turned up once. The chain has TRBV27 and TRBJ1-4, with D perhaps matching TRBD1 (6 bases). Germline V CDR1 and CDR2: MNHEY, SMNVEV (reference sequence). The CDR3 is made up of 13 amino acids. Trimming cost V 5 bases and J 7 bases, with 11 bases left between them. The CDR3 sequence: CASSPLGAEKLFF. The DNA for the CDR3 is TGTGCCAGCAGTCCACTGGGGGCTGAAAAACTGTTTTTT. Drawing the rest from reference TRBV27 and TRBJ1-4, the complete variable domain is EAQVTQNPRYLITVTGKKLTVTCSQNMNHEYMSWYRQDPGLGLRQIYYSMNVEVTDKGDVPEGYKVSRKEKRNFPLILESPSPNQTSLYFCASSPLGAEKLFFGSGTQLSVL.